Shown below are 25 T cell receptor beta chains from a single sample sequenced in a study of cytomegalovirus exposure and HLA in healthy donors. Primers: 60 Vbeta forward and 13 Jbeta reverse. TCRdb's table, derived via immunoSEQ multiplex PCR, lists solely in-frame clones and lacks some. The table shows 65,000 to 85,000 clones, with around 9.1% occurring only once. The material sequenced was PBMCs. These receptors were collected from a man in his fifties or sixties in good health and CMV-seropositive.

The V and J genes are TRBV25-1 and TRBJ1-5; 10 bases fit TRBD1. This CDR3 is built from 14 residues. Germline V gene lookup returns CDR1 MGHDK and CDR2 SYGVNS. Trimming removed 8 bases from V and 7 bases from J; junction bases left unmatched: 8. The CDR3 region is CASGGTGDGQPQHF. In DNA, the CDR3 is TGTGCCAGCGGCGGGACAGGGGACGGGCAGCCCCAGCATTTT.

This clone occurred a few times. The V gene is TRBV5-4, the J gene TRBJ2-5; 9 nucleotides align to TRBD1. Germline CDR1 and CDR2: SGHNT and YYREEE (reference sequence). V was pared by 0 bases and J by 4 bases, with 4 bases of the junction left unmatched. There are 15 residues in the CDR3. The CDR3 nucleotides read TGTGCCAGCAGCTTGGGTGGACAGGGGAGAGAGACCCAGTACTTC. It specifies CASSLGGQGRETQYF.

This clone was counted a few times. The rearrangement joins TRBV15 to TRBJ2-3, with 7 nucleotides matching TRBD1. Looked up from germline, CDR1 is LNHNV and CDR2 is YYDKDF (reference sequence). The CDR3 spans 16 residues. The V and J ends lost 0 bases and 0 bases, in that order; junction bases with no gene match: 3. CDR3 residues: CATSREDRPSTDTQYF. The CDR3 DNA follows: TGTGCCACCAGCAGAGAGGACAGGCCTAGCACAGATACGCAGTATTTT.

The chain links TRBV10-3 to TRBJ2-7, with a tentative D call TRBD1 (5 bases). Germline V lookup: CDR1 ENHRY, CDR2 SYGVKD. V was cut by 5 bases and J by 6 bases, with 29 bases left in between. The CDR3 runs to 18 residues. The CDR3 sequence: CAISLDWGSDRRQVEQYF. The CDR3 nucleotides are TGTGCCATCAGTCTAGACTGGGGCAGTGATCGGCGGCAGGTCGAGCAGTACTTC.

The rearrangement links TRBV2 to TRBJ2-7, with D uncertain. The CDR3 has 15 residues. CDR1 is SNHLY and CDR2 is FYNNEI in the germline V gene. The V end lost 8 bases, the J end lost 5 bases, and 22 bases lay between the germline ends. CDR3 coding DNA: TGTGCCAGCGCCGATAGTGGATACTGGGCCCACGAGCAGTACGTC. As protein: CASADSGYWAHEQYV.

Only a few counts were recorded for this clone. The chain carries TRBV28 and TRBJ1-5; a weak D match, TRBD1 (6 bases). The CDR3 runs to 16 residues. Germline V gene lookup returns CDR1 MDHEN and CDR2 SYDVKM. V was shortened by 3 bases and J by 4 bases, with 16 bases between the two germline ends. CDR3 bases: TGTGCCAGCAGTTTTGTACAGGGAGTAGGTAATCAGCCCCAGCATTTT. It yields the protein CASSFVQGVGNQPQHF. Full variable domain (outside the CDR3, taken from reference TRBV28 and TRBJ1-5): DVKVTQSSRYLVKRTGEKVFLECVQDMDHENMFWYRQDPGLGLRLIYFSYDVKMKEKGDIPEGYSVSREKKERFSLILESASTNQTSMYLCASSFVQGVGNQPQHFGDGTRLSIL.

This clone was counted only a few times. The genes are TRBV5-4 and TRBJ2-5; a possible D gene is TRBD2 (7 bases). The CDR3 spans 14 residues. CDR1 SGHNT and CDR2 YYREEE come from the germline V gene (reference sequence). With 4 bases removed from V and 5 bases from J, the gap between germline ends came to 15 bases. CDR3 DNA: TGTGCCAGCAGCCGGAGGGGGGGGGAGGAGACCCAGTACTTC. Amino acids: CASSRRGGEETQYF.

This clone was found a few times. The chain couples TRBV30 to TRBJ2-1; 11 bases are a match to TRBD1. The J segment lost 9 bases and the V segment lost 1 base, leaving 5 bases of the junction unmatched. This CDR3 contains 14 residues. Looked up from germline, CDR1 is GTSNPN and CDR2 is SVGIG (reference sequence). CDR3 in DNA: TGTGCCTGGAGTGGGACAGGGGGCGCGGGTGAGCAGTTCTTC. It is translated as CAWSGTGGAGEQFF.

Only a few counts were recorded for this clone. The gene calls are TRBV5-4 and TRBJ2-1, with 11 bases lining up with TRBD1. V lost 4 bases to trimming and J lost 9 bases; unmatched junction nucleotides: 9. The CDR3 has 15 amino acids. Germline lookup yields CDR1 SGHNT and CDR2 YYREEE (reference sequence). The CDR3 is CASSPGTGGRSEQFF. The CDR3, as DNA: TGTGCCAGCAGCCCAGGGACAGGGGGAAGGAGTGAGCAGTTCTTC.

A few counts support this clone. The V gene is TRBV27, the J gene TRBJ2-2; a possible D gene is TRBD2 (5 bases). CDR3 length: 15 residues. V lost 8 bases and J lost 4, with 17 bases in between. Germline CDR1 is MNHEY and CDR2 is SMNVEV (reference sequence). The CDR3 loop is CASGREISGTGELFF. DNA for the CDR3: TGTGCCAGCGGCCGGGAAATCTCTGGCACCGGGGAGCTGTTTTTT.

The chain uses TRBV9 and TRBJ2-2; 8 nucleotides agree with TRBD2. Germline V lookup: CDR1 SGDLS, CDR2 YYNGEE. This CDR3 comprises 16 residues. V was clipped by 3 bases and J by 6 bases; unmatched bases: 10. CDR3 region: CASSAPGLEVAGELFF. CDR3 coding DNA: TGTGCCAGCAGCGCCCCGGGACTAGAGGTGGCCGGGGAGCTGTTTTTT. Full variable domain (rest looked up from reference TRBV9 and TRBJ2-2): DSGVTQTPKHLITATGQRVTLRCSPRSGDLSVYWYQQSLDQGLQFLIQYYNGEERAKGNILERFSAQQFPDLHSELNLSSLELGDSALYFCASSAPGLEVAGELFFGEGSRLTVL.

The CDR3 is CASSEALGDYGYTF. The CDR3 coding sequence is TGTGCCAGCAGTGAAGCGCTGGGCGACTATGGCTACACCTTC. This chain joins TRBV6-1 and TRBJ1-2; D call uncertain. Germline CDR1 MNHNS, CDR2 SASEGT. V was shortened by 0 bases and J by 3 bases, with 8 bases between the two germline ends. The CDR3 is 14 residues long.

CDR3: CASRKFRGLATDTQYF. The CDR3 bases are TGTGCCAGCAGAAAATTCAGGGGCCTCGCCACAGATACGCAGTATTTT. The rearrangement joins TRBV5-6 to TRBJ2-3; weak D call: TRBD1 (6 bases). The CDR3 is made up of 16 amino acids. Germline CDR1 is SGHDT and CDR2 is YYEEEE. The ends were cut back, 5 bases at V and 2 bases at J, with 18 bases in the middle. The full variable domain, its missing parts supplied by reference TRBV5-6 and TRBJ2-3, is DAGVTQSPTHLIKTRGQQVTLRCSPKSGHDTVSWYQQALGQGPQFIFQYYEEEERQRGNFPDRFSGHQFPNYSSELNVNALLLGDSALYLCASRKFRGLATDTQYFGPGTRLTVL.

There are a few counts of this clone. The chain uses TRBV19 and TRBJ1-5; D may be TRBD1 (5 bases). The CDR3 covers 16 residues. Germline lookup yields CDR1 LNHDA and CDR2 SQIVND (reference sequence). V was cut by 1 base and J by 1 base, with 11 bases left in between. CDR3 sequence reads: CASSIAGDLSNQPQHF. The CDR3 DNA reads as TGTGCCAGTAGTATAGCTGGGGACTTGAGCAATCAGCCCCAGCATTTT.

This rearrangement joins TRBV30 to TRBJ2-5; 7 bases line up with TRBD2. This CDR3 has 16 amino acids. CDR1 is GTSNPN and CDR2 is SVGIG in the germline V gene (reference sequence). J gave up 3 bases and V 2 bases, and 12 bases lay outside the gene matches. For the CDR3, the DNA is TGTGCCTGGAGTTCAGCCTCGGGACTACAAGAAGAGACCCAGTACTTC. This sequence encodes CAWSSASGLQEETQYF.

The chain combines TRBV7-3 with TRBJ1-1; 11 bases are a match to TRBD1. CDR3 length: 14 amino acids. Germline V gene sequence: CDR1 SGHTA, CDR2 FQGTGA. With 4 bases clipped from V and 8 bases from J, the junction kept 6 bases outside the gene matches. CDR3 residues: CASSWDRGSSEAFF. In DNA form, the CDR3 reads TGTGCCAGCAGCTGGGACAGGGGGTCCTCGGAAGCTTTCTTT.

The V call is TRBV7-2, the J call TRBJ2-1; TRBD2 aligns across 11 bases. The CDR3 has 15 amino acids. V lost 5 bases to trimming and J lost 4 bases; unmatched junction nucleotides: 4. CDR1 and CDR2 (germline): SGHTA, FQGNSA. CDR3 bases: TGTGCCAGCAGCCGTGCTAGCGGGAGGTACAATGAGCAGTTCTTC. Amino acid sequence: CASSRASGRYNEQFF.

This clone appeared many times. The CDR3 nucleotides are TGCGCCAGCAGCCAAGTGTGGGGGGGGCGTACGCAGTATTTT. Its translation: CASSQVWGGRTQYF. The chain uses TRBV4-1 and TRBJ2-3; a possible D gene is TRBD2 (7 bases). V shed 1 base and J shed 8 bases, with 13 bases lying between them. Germline V CDR1 and CDR2: MGHRA, YSYEKL. CDR3 length equals 14 residues.

The chain is built from TRBV30 and TRBJ1-2, with 11 positions matching TRBD1. This CDR3 comprises 13 residues. Germline values: CDR1 GTSNPN, CDR2 SVGIG (reference sequence). The V and J ends lost 1 base and 8 bases, in that order; junction bases with no gene match: 3. The CDR3 loop reads CAWSGGTGGGYTF. The CDR3 coding sequence is TGTGCCTGGAGTGGCGGGACAGGGGGAGGCTACACCTTC.

Only a few counts were recorded for this clone. The gene calls are TRBV30 and TRBJ2-5; 10 nucleotides line up with TRBD2. The ends lost 2 bases at V and 4 bases at J; junction bases unmatched: 4. The germline gives CDR1 GTSNPN, CDR2 SVGIG (reference sequence). The CDR3 loop spans 14 amino acids. CDR3 bases: TGTGCCTGGAGTTCAAGCGGGAGGGGAGAGACCCAGTACTTC. This codes for CAWSSSGRGETQYF.

This clone was counted only a few times. V gene TRBV6-1 combines with J gene TRBJ2-2; possible D gene TRBD1, 5 bases. This CDR3 spans 14 amino acids. V dropped 11 bases and J dropped 2 bases, with 15 bases sitting between them. CDR1 is MNHNS, CDR2 SASEGT, per germline. The CDR3 spells CAGKNQGNTGELFF. CDR3 nucleotide sequence: TGTGCCGGGAAGAATCAGGGAAACACCGGGGAGCTGTTTTTT.

This clone was detected only a few times. V gene TRBV4-2 combines with J gene TRBJ2-1; D is undetermined. The germline V gene has CDR1 LGHNA and CDR2 YNFKEQ. The ends were cut back, 6 bases at V and 9 bases at J, with 15 bases in the middle. This CDR3 is 13 amino acids long. The DNA for the CDR3 is TGTGCCAGCAGTCGTTACCCCCAGGCTGAGCAGTTCTTC. It is translated as CASSRYPQAEQFF.

This chain links TRBV19 with TRBJ1-5; a weak D match, TRBD1 (5 bases). V shed 2 bases and J shed 2 bases, with 13 bases lying between them. The CDR3 is 16 residues long. Germline V gene sequence: CDR1 LNHDA, CDR2 SQIVND (reference sequence). In DNA, the CDR3 is TGTGCCAGTAGTATACCTATGGGGGGAGGCAATCAGCCCCAGCATTTT. The encoded protein is CASSIPMGGGNQPQHF. The full variable domain, in which reference TRBV19 and TRBJ1-5 provide the parts outside the CDR3, is DGGITQSPKYLFRKEGQNVTLSCEQNLNHDAMYWYRQDPGQGLRLIYYSQIVNDFQKGDIAEGYSVSREKKESFPLTVTSAQKNPTAFYLCASSIPMGGGNQPQHFGDGTRLSIL.

The genes are TRBV4-1 and TRBJ2-1; a weak D match, TRBD2 (6 bases). Germline loops: CDR1 MGHRA, CDR2 YSYEKL. Trimming pared 0 bases from V and 2 bases from J, leaving 11 bases between. The CDR3 has 16 residues. The chain's CDR3 is CASSQEELAAYNEQFF. CDR3 in DNA: TGCGCCAGCAGCCAAGAAGAACTAGCTGCCTACAATGAGCAGTTCTTC.

A few counts support this clone. The chain links TRBV29-1 to TRBJ2-7; perhaps TRBD2 as D (6 bases). V gave up 7 bases and J gave up 6 bases, with 10 bases separating them. Germline V gene sequence: CDR1 SQVTM, CDR2 ANQGSEA. The CDR3 loop spans 10 amino acids. The chain's CDR3 is CSARGTEQYF. CDR3 DNA: TGCAGCGCTCGGGGGACCGAGCAGTACTTC.